These 14 T cell receptor beta chains originate from one sample sequenced in a study of early T cells in non-severe SARS-CoV-2 infection. TCRdb independently ran MiXCR on the 5' RACE reads; one entry per CDR3 protein. Of around 33,000 distinct CDR3 sequences listed, approximately 4.4% are singletons. Sequences were obtained from whole blood. The receptor source for this set is an adult who was a healthcare worker with PCR-confirmed SARS-CoV-2 infection or an uninfected control (not recorded which).

This clonotype came up many times. The chain links TRBV7-2 to TRBJ2-5; no reliable D call. This CDR3 has 13 amino acids. V lost 2 bases and J 4 bases, leaving 8 bases between the germline ends. The V gene's germline CDR1 is SGHTA and CDR2 FQGNSA. The CDR3 here is CASSLLVSETQYF. The CDR3 coding sequence is TGTGCCAGCAGCTTACTAGTTTCAGAGACCCAGTACTTC.

This clonotype was found many times. This rearrangement joins TRBV6-1 to TRBJ1-1; D remains ambiguous. Germline V gene lookup returns CDR1 MNHNS and CDR2 SASEGT. With 3 bases removed from V and 2 bases from J, the gap between germline ends came to 4 bases. The CDR3 is 12 residues long. The CDR3 loop is CASSEINTEAFF. CDR3 DNA sequence: TGTGCCAGCAGTGAGATAAACACTGAAGCTTTCTTT.

As regards this clonotype: This may arise from a read error, as a much more abundant clone is one base away. The chain recombines TRBV20-1 with TRBJ2-7; 8 nucleotides line up with TRBD2. The V gene end was trimmed by 1 base and the J gene end by 4 bases; junction bases not matched to a gene: 9. Germline V CDR1 and CDR2: DFQATT, SNEGSKA (reference sequence). This CDR3 region has 15 residues. The CDR3 sequence: CSARGPTSVKYEQYF. The CDR3 DNA sequence: TGCAGTGCTAGAGGCCCGACTAGCGTCAAGTACGAGCAGTACTTC.

This clonotype was detected many times. The chain has TRBV6-4 and TRBJ2-1; 7 nucleotides line up with TRBD2. CDR3 length equals 15 residues. Trimming removed 5 bases from V and 2 bases from J; junction bases left unmatched: 6. The germline CDR1 and CDR2 sequences are MRHNA and SNTAGT. The CDR3 region has the DNA TGTGCCAGCAGTATAAACGGGGGGACCTACAATGAGCAGTTCTTC. Residues: CASSINGGTYNEQFF.

A note on this clonotype: Being one base from a much bigger clone, this may be a read error. The chain links TRBV7-9 to TRBJ1-1, with a weak D call TRBD1 (5 bases). The CDR3 contains 14 residues. Germline CDR1 and CDR2: SEHNR and FQNEAQ (reference sequence). The chain's CDR3 is CASGTGWGNTEVFF. DNA for the CDR3: TGTGCCAGCGGAACAGGCTGGGGAAACACTGAAGTTTTCTTT.

This clonotype has at least ten counts. This chain's CDR3 is CASSISLSHYSNQPQHF. CDR3 sequence (DNA): TGTGCCAGTAGTATAAGCCTGTCTCATTATAGCAATCAGCCCCAGCATTTT. V usage is TRBV19 and J usage is TRBJ1-5; D gene uncertain. The CDR3 covers 17 residues. Between the trimmed V and J ends, which lost 2 bases and 0 bases, there was a span of 14 bases. The germline V gene has CDR1 LNHDA and CDR2 SQIVND (reference sequence).

This clonotype was observed at least ten times. The chain has TRBV29-1 and TRBJ1-4; D gene uncertain. Trimming took 5 bases from V and 7 from J, leaving 8 bases between them. CDR3 length: 11 amino acids. Germline V gene data show CDR1 as SQVTM and CDR2 as ANQGSEA. The CDR3 spells CSVSGPEKLFF. DNA of the CDR3: TGCAGCGTTTCCGGACCTGAAAAACTGTTTTTT.

The chain is built from TRBV5-1 and TRBJ2-6; D is unclear. V lost 0 bases and J lost 0, with 7 bases in between. The CDR3 has 16 residues. CDR1 and CDR2 (germline): SGHRS, YFSETQ. This chain's CDR3 is CASSLVGSSGANVLTF. The CDR3 region has the DNA TGCGCCAGCAGCTTGGTCGGTAGCTCTGGGGCCAACGTCCTGACTTTC.

This clonotype occurred a few times. This sequence joins TRBV3-2 and TRBJ2-7. TRBV3-2 has pseudogene status. CDR3 length: 17 amino acids. Here the CDR3 reads CASSQRYLGSSSYEQYF. Here the CDR3 DNA reads TGTGCCAGCAGCCAAAGGTATCTGGGGTCGAGCTCCTACGAGCAGTACTTC.

The table lists this clonotype with many counts. The chain employs TRBV7-2 and TRBJ2-7; TRBD1 matches 7 bases. V lost 0 bases and J lost 1; bases outside the gene matches: 3. The germline V gene encodes CDR1 SGHTA and CDR2 FQGNSA. The CDR3 sequence is 15 residues long. The chain's CDR3 is CASSLAGGPSYEQYF. DNA of the CDR3: TGTGCCAGCAGCTTAGCAGGGGGCCCGTCCTACGAGCAGTACTTC. The full variable domain, in which reference TRBV7-2 and TRBJ2-7 provide the parts outside the CDR3, is GAGVSQSPSNKVTEKGKDVELRCDPISGHTALYWYRQSLGQGLEFLIYFQGNSAPDKSGLPSDRFSAERTGGSVSTLTIQRTQQEDSAVYLCASSLAGGPSYEQYFGPGTRLTVT.

This clonotype showed up many times. CDR3 nucleotide sequence: TGTGCCAGCTCACCACAGGGGGCTGGCAATCAGCCCCAGCATTTT. Its protein is CASSPQGAGNQPQHF. The chain employs TRBV18 and TRBJ1-5; TRBD1 matches at 7 bases. The CDR3 runs to 15 residues. V lost 1 base, J lost 2 bases, and 2 bases stayed unmatched. The germline V gene encodes CDR1 KGHSH and CDR2 LQKENI.

This clonotype was recorded many times. This rearrangement joins TRBV20-1 to TRBJ1-4; no definite D call. Germline CDR1 DFQATT, CDR2 SNEGSKA (reference sequence). This CDR3 has 13 residues. Trimming took off 4 bases at V and 6 bases at J, with 12 bases between the two ends. The CDR3 spells CSAISRKDEKLFF. The CDR3 coding sequence is TGCAGTGCTATCAGCAGGAAAGATGAAAAACTGTTTTTT.

The V gene is TRBV6-2 or TRBV6-3, the J gene TRBJ2-7, with D possibly TRBD1 on 5 matching bases. The V end was cut by 9 bases, the J end by 3 bases, with 12 bases between. CDR1 MNHEY and CDR2 SVGEGT come from the germline V gene. CDR3 size: 12 residues. This CDR3 reads CASRQGIYEQYF. The CDR3 DNA sequence: TGTGCCAGTCGCCAGGGAATCTACGAGCAGTACTTC.

At least ten counts were recorded for this clonotype. This sequence joins TRBV27 and TRBJ1-1; no firm D call. Germline V CDR1 and CDR2: MNHEY, SMNVEV (reference sequence). The V gene lost 6 bases and the J gene lost 4 bases, with 12 bases spanning the gap. This CDR3 comprises 13 residues. The CDR3 spells CASSRTSTTEAFF. CDR3 nucleotides: TGTGCCAGCAGCCGCACCTCGACCACTGAAGCTTTCTTT.